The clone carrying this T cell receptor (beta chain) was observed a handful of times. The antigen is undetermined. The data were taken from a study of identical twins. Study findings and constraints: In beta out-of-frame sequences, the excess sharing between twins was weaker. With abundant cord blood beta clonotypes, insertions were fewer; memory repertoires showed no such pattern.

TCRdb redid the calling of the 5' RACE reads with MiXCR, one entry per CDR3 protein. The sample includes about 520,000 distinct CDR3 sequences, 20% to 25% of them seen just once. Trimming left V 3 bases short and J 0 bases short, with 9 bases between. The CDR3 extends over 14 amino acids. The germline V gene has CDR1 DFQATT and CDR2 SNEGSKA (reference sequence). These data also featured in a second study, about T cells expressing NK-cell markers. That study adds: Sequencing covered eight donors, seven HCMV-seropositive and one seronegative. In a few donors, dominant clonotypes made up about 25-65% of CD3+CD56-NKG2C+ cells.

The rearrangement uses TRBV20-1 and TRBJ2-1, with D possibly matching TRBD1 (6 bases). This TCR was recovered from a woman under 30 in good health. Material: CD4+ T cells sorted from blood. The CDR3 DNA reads TGCAGTGCTAGCAGGGGTTACTCCTACAATGAGCAGTTCTTC. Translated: CSASRGYSYNEQFF.